Each of the 27 T cell receptor beta chains below was sequenced from the same sample in a study of T cell repertoires in cytomegalovirus infection (dated by TCRdb to between 2018 and 2020). Antigens of these TCRs are unknown. In light of the paper, this sample's treatment or condition label describes: in vitro stimulation with specific CMV peptide epitopes to enrich CMV-specific T cells. For sequencing, an Illumina HiSeq 1500 was employed. TCRdb handled the public reads itself, with Q25 trimming in fastp and clone calling in MiXCR, and kept productive beta chains. Entries are consolidated by CDR3 protein sequence, retaining the most common genes and DNA. Recorded for this sample are hundreds of thousands of distinct CDR3 sequences; around 35% of them occurred a single time. The ten top clones hold roughly 18% of the sample. This sample comprised cultured PBMCs, obtained from culture after CMV antigen stimulation. The receptors shown here come from a human donor in good health (CMV status not recorded). Some clones in this sample may be carry-over from other donors' samples.

The chain carries TRBV4-1 and TRBJ2-7; D ambiguous. Germline loops: CDR1 MGHRA, CDR2 YSYEKL. This CDR3 region has 15 residues. Trimming cost V 0 bases and J 2 bases, with 11 bases left between them. CDR3 residues: CASSQEPHNAYEQYF. The DNA of the CDR3 is TGCGCCAGCAGCCAAGAGCCCCACAATGCCTACGAGCAGTACTTC.

The chain combines TRBV28 with TRBJ1-6; TRBD1 matches 7 bases. Germline V lookup: CDR1 MDHEN, CDR2 SYDVKM. The CDR3 covers 13 residues. V was pared by 7 bases and J by 10 bases, with 7 bases of the junction left unmatched. CDR3 in amino acids: CASKGAGGSPLHF. The CDR3 region has the DNA TGTGCCAGCAAGGGGGCAGGAGGATCACCCCTCCACTTT.

The J gene is TRBJ2-1, the V gene TRBV7-2, with 9 bases that match TRBD1. This CDR3 spans 15 amino acids. V was clipped by 1 base and J by 7 bases; unmatched bases: 5. Germline lookup yields CDR1 SGHTA and CDR2 FQGNSA. The chain's CDR3 is CASSLGTGVSNEQFF. The CDR3 nucleotides are TGTGCCAGCAGCTTAGGGACAGGGGTTTCGAATGAGCAGTTCTTC.

This clonotype was observed a handful of times. This rearrangement joins TRBV5-4 to TRBJ2-2, with 12 bases aligning to TRBD2. Germline-derived CDR1 and CDR2 are SGHNT and YYREEE (reference sequence). The CDR3 is 16 amino acids. Trimming removed 0 bases from V and 4 bases from J; junction bases left unmatched: 1. CDR3 residues: CASSLELAGGTGELFF. The DNA for the CDR3 is TGTGCCAGCAGCTTGGAACTAGCGGGAGGCACCGGGGAGCTGTTTTTT.

The chain has TRBV4-3 and TRBJ2-7, with TRBD1 identical over 8 bases. Looked up from germline, CDR1 is LGHNA and CDR2 is YSLEER. The CDR3 runs 15 residues. Losses at the gene ends were 1 base for V and 4 bases for J; bases not matched to a gene: 6. The CDR3 DNA reads as TGCGCCAGCAGCCAAGGCAGGGGGCTGGGTTACGAGCAGTACTTC. It encodes CASSQGRGLGYEQYF.

This clonotype was observed once. V and J are TRBV2 and TRBJ2-3; TRBD2 agrees at 13 bases. Germline V gene data show CDR1 as SNHLY and CDR2 as FYNNEI. This CDR3 has 21 amino acids. The V segment lost 4 bases and the J segment 4 bases; nucleotides outside the gene matches: 20. The CDR3 loop reads CASSGTPPGLAGTIGADTQYF. The CDR3 bases are TGTGCCAGCAGTGGGACCCCACCGGGACTAGCGGGGACCATAGGGGCAGATACGCAGTATTTT.

The V gene is TRBV28, the J gene TRBJ2-3; the D gene is possibly TRBD2 (6 bases). CDR3 length: 16 residues. V dropped 5 bases and J dropped 5 bases, with 20 bases sitting between them. Germline lookup yields CDR1 MDHEN and CDR2 SYDVKM. Written as DNA, the CDR3 is TGTGCCAGCAGTCCCGCGGGGACCCTACGTCTAGATACGCAGTATTTT. Protein: CASSPAGTLRLDTQYF.

This clonotype was detected a few times. The V call is TRBV12-5, the J call TRBJ2-7, with TRBD1 as a possible D gene (5 bases). There are 13 residues in the CDR3. Germline V CDR1 and CDR2: LGHNT, FRNRAP. The ends were cut back, 7 bases at V and 5 bases at J, with 15 bases in the middle. CDR3 bases: TGTGCTAGTGCCTCTTCAGGGATCGACGAGCAGTACTTC. Its translation: CASASSGIDEQYF.

The genes are TRBV7-6 and TRBJ2-5; no firm D call. V was clipped by 6 bases and J by 0 bases, with 11 bases between them. The CDR3 loop spans 14 amino acids. The germline gives CDR1 SGHVS, CDR2 FNYEAQ. CDR3 loop: CASSPNPYQETQYF. As DNA, the CDR3 is TGTGCCAGCAGTCCCAATCCGTACCAAGAGACCCAGTACTTC. Combining the CDR3 with reference TRBV7-6 and TRBJ2-5 gives the whole variable domain GAGVSQSPRYKVTKRGQDVALRCDPISGHVSLYWYRQALGQGPEFLTYFNYEAQQDKSGLPNDRFSAERPEGSISTLTIQRTEQRDSAMYRCASSPNPYQETQYFGPGTRLLVL.

The table lists this clonotype with a few counts. The J gene is TRBJ2-1, the V gene TRBV7-9; D might be TRBD1 or TRBD2, each matching 6 bases. The V gene's germline CDR1 is SEHNR and CDR2 FQNEAQ (reference sequence). V lost 3 bases to trimming and J lost 9 bases, with 18 bases between them. CDR3 length: 15 residues. CDR3 in amino acids: CASSFSGGRLGEQFF. CDR3 coding DNA: TGTGCCAGCAGCTTTAGTGGGGGGCGTCTTGGTGAGCAGTTCTTC. The full variable domain, in which reference TRBV7-9 and TRBJ2-1 provide the parts outside the CDR3, is DTGVSQNPRHKITKRGQNVTFRCDPISEHNRLYWYRQTLGQGPEFLTYFQNEAQLEKSRLLSDRFSAERPKGSFSTLEIQRTEQGDSAMYLCASSFSGGRLGEQFFGPGTRLTVL.

This clonotype occurred a few times. This chain connects TRBV7-9 to TRBJ1-5; possible D gene TRBD1, 6 bases. The CDR3 sequence is 14 residues long. Deletions cut 3 bases from V and 7 bases from J, with 13 bases between. Germline-derived CDR1 and CDR2 are SEHNR and FQNEAQ (reference sequence). CDR3 nucleotides: TGTGCCAGCAGCTTCAGTGAGGGGGGACAGCCCCAGCATTTT. This encodes CASSFSEGGQPQHF.

J is TRBJ2-1 and V is TRBV10-2, with 13 bases matching TRBD2. V dropped 0 bases and J dropped 11; count of bases not matched to a gene: 16. CDR1 WSHSY and CDR2 SAAADI come from the germline V gene. The CDR3 is 19 amino acids. The CDR3 DNA reads TGCGCCAGCAGTGAGTCGCCGCAGGGACTAGCGGGGTCCACGGGTAAGCAGTTCTTC. It codes for CASSESPQGLAGSTGKQFF.

This clonotype was seen a few times. The chain uses TRBV7-6 and TRBJ2-5; the match to TRBD1 covers 7 bases. Germline loops: CDR1 SGHVS, CDR2 FNYEAQ. The CDR3 loop spans 14 amino acids. V shed 4 bases, J shed 5 bases, and the junction held 7 bases outside the gene matches. CDR3 nucleotide sequence: TGTGCCAGCAGCTACATGACAGGGAAGGAGACCCAGTACTTC. Translating it yields CASSYMTGKETQYF.

This sequence joins TRBV4-1 and TRBJ2-1, with TRBD2 matching 8 bases. The CDR3 runs 14 residues. The ends lost 8 bases at V and 3 bases at J; junction bases unmatched: 6. Germline V gene lookup returns CDR1 MGHRA and CDR2 YSYEKL. The DNA for the CDR3 is TGCGCCAGCCGCGCCCGGGGGGGCTACAATGAGCAGTTCTTC. Amino acids: CASRARGGYNEQFF.

This clonotype has a handful of counts. The V call is TRBV7-6, the J call TRBJ2-5; D gene ambiguous. Per the germline V gene, CDR1 is SGHVS and CDR2 is FNYEAQ. The germline V and J ends were trimmed by 0 bases and 5 bases, with 10 bases remaining between them. This CDR3 spans 14 amino acids. As DNA, the CDR3 is TGTGCCAGCAGCTTAGCGACTGGGGTGGAGACCCAGTACTTC. It translates to CASSLATGVETQYF.

J is TRBJ2-1 and V is TRBV5-1; the match to TRBD1 covers 10 bases. Looked up from germline, CDR1 is SGHRS and CDR2 is YFSETQ. The CDR3 has 15 amino acids. V shed 5 bases, J shed 8 bases, and the junction held 10 bases outside the gene matches. Here the CDR3 reads CASRHPGQGIDEQFF. In DNA form, the CDR3 reads TGCGCCAGCAGACACCCGGGACAGGGGATCGATGAGCAGTTCTTC.

This clonotype was seen more than once but under ten times. The J gene is TRBJ1-4, the V gene TRBV4-3; D ambiguous. CDR3 length: 15 amino acids. Germline V gives CDR1 LGHNA, CDR2 YSLEER. The V end lost 2 bases, the J end lost 5 bases, and 12 bases lay between the germline ends. This CDR3 reads CASSQSRAINEKLFF. The CDR3 nucleotides read TGCGCCAGCAGCCAAAGCCGGGCAATAAATGAAAAACTGTTTTTT.

This clonotype was counted a single time. V usage is TRBV19 and J usage is TRBJ2-3; D possibly uses TRBD1 or TRBD2 (5 bases each). Germline loops: CDR1 LNHDA, CDR2 SQIVND (reference sequence). The CDR3 covers 15 residues. Trimming removed 10 bases from V and 3 bases from J, with 20 bases in between. CDR3 sequence reads: CATREVVGGTDTQYF. DNA for the CDR3: TGTGCCACCCGCGAGGTGGTTGGGGGAACAGATACGCAGTATTTT. Complete variable domain (other parts from reference TRBV19 and TRBJ2-3): DGGITQSPKYLFRKEGQNVTLSCEQNLNHDAMYWYRQDPGQGLRLIYYSQIVNDFQKGDIAEGYSVSREKKESFPLTVTSAQKNPTAFYLCATREVVGGTDTQYFGPGTRLTVL.

DNA for the CDR3: TGTGCCAGCAGCTTAGAGCGGGGCTCGGTTACTGAAGCTTTCTTT. This sequence encodes CASSLERGSVTEAFF. The chain uses TRBV7-8 and TRBJ1-1, with TRBD1 as a possible D gene (5 bases). From germline, CDR1 is SGHVS and CDR2 FQNEAQ. V was shortened by 1 base and J by 5 bases, with 14 bases between the two germline ends. This CDR3 has 15 amino acids.

The gene calls are TRBV2 and TRBJ2-3; maybe TRBD1 (5 bases). CDR1 is SNHLY, CDR2 FYNNEI, per germline. This CDR3 spans 15 amino acids. Trimming left V 6 bases short and J 4 bases short, with 17 bases between. The CDR3 loop reads CASRLRVRSSDTQYF. The CDR3 nucleotides read TGTGCCAGCAGACTCAGGGTCCGGAGCTCAGATACGCAGTATTTT.

This clonotype turned up a few times. The chain employs TRBV19 and TRBJ1-2; no definite D call. This CDR3 contains 10 residues. Trimming left V 8 bases short and J 8 bases short, with 9 bases between. Germline V lookup: CDR1 LNHDA, CDR2 SQIVND (reference sequence). As DNA, the CDR3 is TGTGCCAGTGGAGTTTCAGGCTACACCTTC. It encodes CASGVSGYTF.

As DNA, the CDR3 is TGCGCCAGCAGCAATTTACTTTCCAACACCGGGGAGCTGTTTTTT. Protein sequence: CASSNLLSNTGELFF. The gene calls are TRBV5-1 and TRBJ2-2; no clear D. Germline loops: CDR1 SGHRS, CDR2 YFSETQ. The CDR3 length is 15 residues. Trimming left V 4 bases short and J 2 bases short, with 12 bases between.

This clonotype was counted only a few times. The V gene is TRBV12-3 or TRBV12-4, the J gene TRBJ1-3; TRBD1 might be the D (6 bases). CDR3 length: 15 amino acids. V was shortened by 8 bases and J by 0 bases, with 14 bases between the two germline ends. The CDR3 reads CASFGGGLSGNTIYF. The CDR3 DNA reads as TGTGCCAGCTTTGGGGGGGGGCTCTCTGGAAACACCATATATTTT.

This clonotype has only one observation. This sequence joins TRBV12-3 or TRBV12-4 and TRBJ2-2; 9 nucleotides line up with TRBD2. The V segment lost 6 bases and the J segment 4 bases; nucleotides outside the gene matches: 3. CDR3 length: 14 residues. CDR3 sequence reads: CASRSGRPTGELFF. DNA for the CDR3: TGTGCCAGCAGGAGCGGGAGGCCCACCGGGGAGCTGTTTTTT.

The gene calls are TRBV28 and TRBJ2-7, with 8 bases lining up with TRBD1. The CDR3 totals 13 residues. V shed 5 bases, J shed 6 bases, and the junction held 6 bases outside the gene matches. Germline lookup yields CDR1 MDHEN and CDR2 SYDVKM. The CDR3 coding sequence is TGTGCCAGCAGTCCTCAGACAGGGGCCGAGCAGTACTTC. It is translated as CASSPQTGAEQYF. Full variable domain (missing parts from reference TRBV28 and TRBJ2-7): DVKVTQSSRYLVKRTGEKVFLECVQDMDHENMFWYRQDPGLGLRLIYFSYDVKMKEKGDIPEGYSVSREKKERFSLILESASTNQTSMYLCASSPQTGAEQYFGPGTRLTVT.

This chain uses TRBV12-5 with TRBJ1-4; maybe TRBD1 (5 bases). Germline values: CDR1 LGHNT, CDR2 FRNRAP. The CDR3 contains 17 residues. V was clipped by 6 bases and J by 0 bases, with 17 bases between them. CDR3 nucleotides: TGTGCTAGTGGCTCAGGGACGGGGCGGACAACTAATGAAAAACTGTTTTTT. Encoded protein: CASGSGTGRTTNEKLFF.

This rearrangement joins TRBV12-3 or TRBV12-4 to TRBJ2-1, with D perhaps TRBD1 (5 bases). The CDR3 loop spans 16 amino acids. The germline V and J ends were trimmed by 6 bases and 6 bases, with 21 bases remaining between them. This CDR3 reads CASRGALRWNSNEQFF. CDR3 bases: TGTGCCAGCAGAGGGGCCCTCAGATGGAATAGCAATGAGCAGTTCTTC.